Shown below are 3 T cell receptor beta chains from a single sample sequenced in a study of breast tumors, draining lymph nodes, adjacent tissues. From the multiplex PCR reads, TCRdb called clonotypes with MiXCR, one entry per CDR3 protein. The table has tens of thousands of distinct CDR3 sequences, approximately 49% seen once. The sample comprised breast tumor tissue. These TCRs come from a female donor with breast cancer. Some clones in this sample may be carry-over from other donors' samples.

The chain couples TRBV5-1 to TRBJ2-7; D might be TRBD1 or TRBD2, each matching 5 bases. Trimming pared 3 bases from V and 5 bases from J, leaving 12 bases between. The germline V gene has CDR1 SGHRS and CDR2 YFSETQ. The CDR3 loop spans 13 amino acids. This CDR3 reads CASSWDGPHEQYF. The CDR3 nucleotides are TGCGCCAGCAGCTGGGACGGGCCACACGAGCAGTACTTC.

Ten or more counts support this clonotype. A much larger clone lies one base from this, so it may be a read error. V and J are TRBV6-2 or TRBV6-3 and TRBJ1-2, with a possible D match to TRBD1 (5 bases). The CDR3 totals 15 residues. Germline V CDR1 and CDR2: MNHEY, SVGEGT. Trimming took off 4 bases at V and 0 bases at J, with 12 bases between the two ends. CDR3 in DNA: TGTGCCAGCAGTTCCCCGACAGTAGCTAACTATGGCTACACCTTC. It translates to CASSSPTVANYGYTF.

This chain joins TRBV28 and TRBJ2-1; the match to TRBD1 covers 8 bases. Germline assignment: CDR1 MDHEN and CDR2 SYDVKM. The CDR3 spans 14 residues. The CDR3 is CACSRTGGSNEQFF. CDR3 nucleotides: TGTGCATGCAGTAGAACAGGGGGAAGCAATGAGCAGTTCTTC.